This T cell receptor beta chain emerged from a study of blood T cell repertoires in COVID-19. Whole-study context: The United States, Italy and Spain were the sources of the acute and convalescent COVID-19 samples. PBMCs, B-cell-depleted T cells, or T cells were the source of the cDNA or gDNA that made up the material.

As handled by the study authors: Estimated nucleated cell counts came from reference gene primer amplification. Measured with immunoSEQ multiplex PCR; TCRdb has only the in-frame clones, and not every one. V, J and clone size are taken as reported in that table, and D and trimming were inferred from the DNA itself. Of some 30,000 clones detected, roughly 82% appear once; the ten largest clones hold 10% to 15%. The CDR3 runs to 16 residues. Germline-derived CDR1 and CDR2 are KGHSH and LQKENI. V lost 3 bases, J lost 0 bases, and 6 bases stayed unmatched. The clonotype comes from a human donor in a cohort sampled during active COVID-19. V is TRBV18 and J is TRBJ2-7; TRBD2 aligns across 9 bases. Sequencing was carried out using peripheral blood. CDR3 sequence reads: CASSPRGGLTSYEQYF. Written as DNA, the CDR3 is TGTGCCAGCTCACCGCGGGGGGGCCTTACCTCCTACGAGCAGTACTTC.